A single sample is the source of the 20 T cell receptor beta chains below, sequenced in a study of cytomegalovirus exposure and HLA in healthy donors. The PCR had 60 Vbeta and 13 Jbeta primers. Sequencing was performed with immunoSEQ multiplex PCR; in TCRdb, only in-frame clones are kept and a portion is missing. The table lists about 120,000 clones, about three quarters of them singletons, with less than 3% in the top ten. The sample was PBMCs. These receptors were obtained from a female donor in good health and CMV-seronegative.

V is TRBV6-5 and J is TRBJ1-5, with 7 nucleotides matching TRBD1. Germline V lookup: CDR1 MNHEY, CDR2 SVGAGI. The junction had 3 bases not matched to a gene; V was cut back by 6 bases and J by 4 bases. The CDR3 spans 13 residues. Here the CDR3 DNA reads TGTGCCAGCAGCCCAGGGGGGAATCAGCCCCAGCATTTT. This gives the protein CASSPGGNQPQHF.

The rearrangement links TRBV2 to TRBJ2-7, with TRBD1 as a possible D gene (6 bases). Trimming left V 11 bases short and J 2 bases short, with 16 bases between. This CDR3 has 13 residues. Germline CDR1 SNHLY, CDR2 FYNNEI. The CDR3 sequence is CAYGVQGTYEQYF. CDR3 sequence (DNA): TGTGCCTACGGTGTACAGGGAACCTACGAGCAGTACTTC.

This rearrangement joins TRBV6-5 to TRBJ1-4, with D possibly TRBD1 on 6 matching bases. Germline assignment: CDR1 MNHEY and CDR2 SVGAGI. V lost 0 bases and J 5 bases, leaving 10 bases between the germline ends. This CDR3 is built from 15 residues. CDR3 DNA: TGTGCCAGCAGTTACTCAGGGGGAGGGAATGAAAAACTGTTTTTT. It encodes CASSYSGGGNEKLFF.

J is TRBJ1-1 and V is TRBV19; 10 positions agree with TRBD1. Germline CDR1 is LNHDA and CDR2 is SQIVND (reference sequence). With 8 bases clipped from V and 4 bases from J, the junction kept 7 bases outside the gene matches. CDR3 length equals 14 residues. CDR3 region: CASRETGGLTEAFF. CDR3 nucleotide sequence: TGTGCCAGTCGAGAGACAGGGGGCCTCACTGAAGCTTTCTTT.

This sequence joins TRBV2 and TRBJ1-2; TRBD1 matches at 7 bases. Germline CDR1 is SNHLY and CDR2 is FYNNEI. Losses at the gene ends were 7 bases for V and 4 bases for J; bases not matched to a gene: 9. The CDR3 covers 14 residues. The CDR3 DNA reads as TGTGCCAGCAAGGGGGCTTCGTCCGGCTATGGCTACACCTTC. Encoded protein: CASKGASSGYGYTF.

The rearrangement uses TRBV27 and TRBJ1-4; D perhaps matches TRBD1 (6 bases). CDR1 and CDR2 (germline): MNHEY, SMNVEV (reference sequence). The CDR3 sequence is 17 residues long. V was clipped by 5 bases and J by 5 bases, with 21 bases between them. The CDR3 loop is CASSPNDSGGRNEKLFF. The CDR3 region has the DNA TGTGCCAGCAGTCCGAACGATTCGGGGGGCCGCAATGAAAAACTGTTTTTT.

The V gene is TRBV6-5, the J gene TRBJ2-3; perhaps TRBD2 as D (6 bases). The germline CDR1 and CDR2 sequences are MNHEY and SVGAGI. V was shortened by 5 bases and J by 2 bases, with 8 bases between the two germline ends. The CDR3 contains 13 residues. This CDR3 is CASSGDFTDTQYF. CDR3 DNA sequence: TGTGCCAGCAGTGGGGACTTCACAGATACGCAGTATTTT.

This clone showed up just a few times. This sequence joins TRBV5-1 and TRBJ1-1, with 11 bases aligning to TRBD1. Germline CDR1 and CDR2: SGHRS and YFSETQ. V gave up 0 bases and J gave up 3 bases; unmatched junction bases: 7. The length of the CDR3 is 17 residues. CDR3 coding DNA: TGCGCCAGCAGCTTGGCGGGGACAGGGGGGTCGTACACTGAAGCTTTCTTT. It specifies CASSLAGTGGSYTEAFF.

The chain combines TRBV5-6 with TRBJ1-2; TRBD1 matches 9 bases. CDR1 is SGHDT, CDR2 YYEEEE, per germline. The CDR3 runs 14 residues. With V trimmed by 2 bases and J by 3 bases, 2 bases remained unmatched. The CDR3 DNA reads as TGTGCCAGCAGCTTCGGGGACAGGGACTATGGCTACACCTTC. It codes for CASSFGDRDYGYTF.

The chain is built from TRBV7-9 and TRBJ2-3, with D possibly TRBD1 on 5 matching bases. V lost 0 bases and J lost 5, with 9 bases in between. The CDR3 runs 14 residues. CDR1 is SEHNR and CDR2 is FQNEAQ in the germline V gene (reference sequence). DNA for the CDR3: TGTGCCAGCAGCTTAGCGTCAGGGTTAGATACGCAGTATTTT. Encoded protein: CASSLASGLDTQYF.

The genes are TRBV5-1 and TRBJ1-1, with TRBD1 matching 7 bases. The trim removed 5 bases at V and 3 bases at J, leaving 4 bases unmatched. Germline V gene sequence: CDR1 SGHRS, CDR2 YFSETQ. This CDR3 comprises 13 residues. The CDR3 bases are TGCGCCAGCAGGACAGGGCCTTACACTGAAGCTTTCTTT. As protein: CASRTGPYTEAFF.

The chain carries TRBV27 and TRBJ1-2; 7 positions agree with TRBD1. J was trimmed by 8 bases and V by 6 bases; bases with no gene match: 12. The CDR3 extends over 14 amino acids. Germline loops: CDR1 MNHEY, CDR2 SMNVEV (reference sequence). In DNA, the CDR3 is TGTGCCAGCAGGGGAACAGGGGTTCGGGGCGGCTACACCTTC. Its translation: CASRGTGVRGGYTF.

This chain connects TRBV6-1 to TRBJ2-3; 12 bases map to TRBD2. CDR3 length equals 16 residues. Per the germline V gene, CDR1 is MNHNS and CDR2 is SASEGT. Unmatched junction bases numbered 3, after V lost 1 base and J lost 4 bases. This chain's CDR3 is CASSEGLAGGPDTQYF. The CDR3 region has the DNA TGTGCCAGCAGTGAAGGTCTAGCGGGGGGGCCAGATACGCAGTATTTT.

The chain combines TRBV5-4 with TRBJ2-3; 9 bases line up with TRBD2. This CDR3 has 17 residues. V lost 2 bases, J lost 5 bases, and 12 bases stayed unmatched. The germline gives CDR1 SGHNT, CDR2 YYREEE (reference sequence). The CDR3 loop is CASSFRISGGGVDTQYF. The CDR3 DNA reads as TGTGCCAGCAGCTTTCGTATATCTGGCGGGGGGGTAGATACGCAGTATTTT.

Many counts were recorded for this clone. The CDR3 region is CASSGTRAAGNTIYF. For the CDR3, the DNA is TGTGCCAGCAGTGGGACTCGGGCGGCAGGAAACACCATATATTTT. The chain is built from TRBV6-1 and TRBJ1-3; D call uncertain. Germline CDR1 reads MNHNS; CDR2 reads SASEGT. The CDR3 spans 15 residues. V was trimmed by 4 bases and J by 4 bases, leaving 14 bases between them.

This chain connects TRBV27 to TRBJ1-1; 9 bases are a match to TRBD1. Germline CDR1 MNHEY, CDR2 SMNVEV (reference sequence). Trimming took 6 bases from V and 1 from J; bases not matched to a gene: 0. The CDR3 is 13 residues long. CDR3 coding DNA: TGTGCCAGCAGGGGACAGGGGAACACTGAAGCTTTCTTT. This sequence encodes CASRGQGNTEAFF.

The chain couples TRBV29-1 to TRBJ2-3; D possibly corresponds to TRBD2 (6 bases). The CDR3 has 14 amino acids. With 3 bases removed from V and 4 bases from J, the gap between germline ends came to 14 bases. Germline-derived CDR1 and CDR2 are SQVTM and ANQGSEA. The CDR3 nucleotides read TGCAGCGTTGAGGGCTGGAGGGGCGCAGATACGCAGTATTTT. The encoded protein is CSVEGWRGADTQYF.

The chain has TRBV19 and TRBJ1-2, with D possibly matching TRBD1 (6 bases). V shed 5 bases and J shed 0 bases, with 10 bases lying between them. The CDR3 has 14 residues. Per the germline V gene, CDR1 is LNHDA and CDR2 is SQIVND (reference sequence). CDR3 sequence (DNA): TGTGCCAGTAGTCGGACAGCTCCTAACTATGGCTACACCTTC. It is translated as CASSRTAPNYGYTF.

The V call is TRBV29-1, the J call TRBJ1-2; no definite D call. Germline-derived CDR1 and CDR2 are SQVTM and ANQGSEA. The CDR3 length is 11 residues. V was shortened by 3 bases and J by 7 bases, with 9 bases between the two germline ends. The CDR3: CSVDLRVGYTF. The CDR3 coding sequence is TGCAGCGTTGATCTCCGGGTTGGCTACACCTTC.

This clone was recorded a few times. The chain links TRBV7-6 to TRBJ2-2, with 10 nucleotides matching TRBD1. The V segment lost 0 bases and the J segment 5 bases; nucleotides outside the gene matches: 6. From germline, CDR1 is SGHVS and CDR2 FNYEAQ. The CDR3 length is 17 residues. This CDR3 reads CASSLATGGGLTGELFF. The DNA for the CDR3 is TGTGCCAGCAGCTTAGCGACAGGGGGCGGCTTAACCGGGGAGCTGTTTTTT.